Listed here are 10 T cell receptor beta chains from one sample, sequenced in a study of blood T cell repertoires in COVID-19. Method: immunoSEQ multiplex PCR; TCRdb's copy keeps in-frame clones and lacks some. The sample carries about 310,000 clones, around nine tenths recorded once. Sequenced material: peripheral blood. These receptor sequences come from a man in his forties or fifties with active or convalescent COVID-19.

V and J are TRBV14 and TRBJ2-3, with TRBD2 matching 7 bases. Germline assignment: CDR1 SGHDN and CDR2 FVKESK. The CDR3 covers 16 residues. V lost 3 bases, J lost 1 base, and 7 bases stayed unmatched. The CDR3 nucleotides read TGTGCCAGCAGCCACCGGGAGGATGGTGGCACAGATACGCAGTATTTT. Its translation: CASSHREDGGTDTQYF. Drawing the rest from reference TRBV14 and TRBJ2-3, the complete variable domain is EAGVTQFPSHSVIEKGQTVTLRCDPISGHDNLYWYRRVMGKEIKFLLHFVKESKQDESGMPNNRFLAERTGGTYSTLKVQPAELEDSGVYFCASSHREDGGTDTQYFGPGTRLTVL.

This chain links TRBV5-8 with TRBJ2-5; TRBD1 matches at 8 bases. Germline loops: CDR1 SGHTS, CDR2 YDEGEE. The CDR3 has 13 residues. With V trimmed by 5 bases and J by 4 bases, 4 bases remained unmatched. DNA for the CDR3: TGTGCCAGCAGGACCACAGGGGGAGAGACCCAGTACTTC. The encoded protein is CASRTTGGETQYF.

This chain joins TRBV7-2 and TRBJ2-1, with D perhaps TRBD1 (5 bases). Trimming pared 5 bases from V and 7 bases from J, leaving 12 bases between. Germline V gene data show CDR1 as SGHTA and CDR2 as FQGNSA. CDR3 size: 13 residues. The CDR3 coding sequence is TGTGCCAGCAGCATGCAGGGTTCTAATGAGCAGTTCTTC. This encodes CASSMQGSNEQFF.

The chain links TRBV7-9 to TRBJ2-5; a weak D match, TRBD1 (6 bases). The germline V and J ends were trimmed by 5 bases and 0 bases, with 13 bases remaining between them. Germline assignment: CDR1 SEHNR and CDR2 FQNEAQ (reference sequence). This CDR3 contains 15 residues. CDR3 bases: TGTGCCAGCAGCGAGGACAGAGAGTACCAAGAGACCCAGTACTTC. Encoded protein: CASSEDREYQETQYF.

The CDR3, as DNA: TGTGCCAGCAGCGTAGATTACACCGGGGAGCTGTTTTTT. Translating gives CASSVDYTGELFF. V gene TRBV28 combines with J gene TRBJ2-2, with unresolved D. The CDR3 is 13 residues long. Trimming cost V 6 bases and J 3 bases, with 8 bases left between them. From germline, CDR1 is MDHEN and CDR2 SYDVKM.

This clone was observed a handful of times. A read error may account for a junction end that differs from germline. V gene TRBV20-1 combines with J gene TRBJ2-1; no firm D call. The CDR3 has 14 amino acids. Germline assignment: CDR1 DFQATT and CDR2 SNEGSKA (reference sequence). In DNA form, the CDR3 reads TGCAGTGCTAGTATGGAGATCGGCTACACTGAGCAGTTCTTC. Translated, it gives CSASMEIGYTEQFF.

This clone was seen a handful of times. V gene TRBV6-2 or TRBV6-3 combines with J gene TRBJ1-4; no clear D. CDR1 is MNHEY, CDR2 SVGEGT, per germline. V dropped 5 bases and J dropped 3 bases, with 19 bases sitting between them. The CDR3 covers 17 residues. CDR3 sequence (DNA): TGTGCCAGCAGTAGAGGGAGAGTTCTTAGTCCTAATGAAAAACTGTTTTTT. This gives the protein CASSRGRVLSPNEKLFF.

The chain recombines TRBV6-5 with TRBJ1-4; 7 bases are a match to TRBD1. The CDR3 runs 15 residues. Trimming removed 8 bases from V and 5 bases from J; junction bases left unmatched: 11. Germline loops: CDR1 MNHEY, CDR2 SVGAGI. The CDR3 sequence is CASRRGGTVNEKLFF. For the CDR3, the DNA is TGTGCCAGCCGCCGGGGGGGGACAGTCAATGAAAAACTGTTTTTT.

V gene TRBV3-1 (or the pseudogene TRBV3-2) combines with J gene TRBJ2-1, with D maybe TRBD2 (5 bases). Trimming removed 1 base from V and 0 bases from J, with 10 bases in between. This CDR3 has 16 amino acids. Germline CDR1 and CDR2: LGHDT and YNNKEL (reference sequence). In DNA, the CDR3 is TGTGCCAGCAGCCAAGTTTTGGGGAGCTCCTACAATGAGCAGTTCTTC. This encodes CASSQVLGSSYNEQFF.

The chain has TRBV11-2 and TRBJ2-1; D perhaps matches TRBD1 (5 bases). Trimming took off 1 base at V and 5 bases at J, with 15 bases between the two ends. Germline lookup yields CDR1 SGHAT and CDR2 FQNNGV. This CDR3 has 16 residues. The CDR3 sequence: CASSLGSGNRDNEQFF. DNA of the CDR3: TGTGCCAGCAGCTTAGGTTCAGGGAATAGGGACAATGAGCAGTTCTTC.